Below are 19 T cell receptor beta chains sequenced from a single sample in a study of blood T cells in healthy people across ages. A J-beta primer mix and a sample-barcoded 5' primer were used in a second PCR of roughly 7 to 12 cycles. TCRdb itself ran the 5' RACE reads through MiXCR, one entry per CDR3 protein. Of around 990,000 distinct CDR3 sequences in the sample, about two fifths were seen once. The specimen sequenced was blood. The source is a man between 18 and 29 years old in good health.

As concerns this clonotype: The junction departs from germline at one end; a sequencing error may be responsible. V and J are TRBV4-3 and TRBJ2-3; TRBD2 matches 11 bases. The CDR3 has 20 amino acids. CDR1 LGHNA and CDR2 YSLEER come from the germline V gene. The CDR3 sequence: CASSQKLAGESTWGTDTRYF. The CDR3, as DNA: TGCGCCAGCAGCCAGAAACTAGCGGGGGAGTCAACCTGGGGCACAGATACGCGGTATTTT.

The rearrangement joins TRBV9 to TRBJ1-3; 9 bases line up with TRBD1. The CDR3 is made up of 15 amino acids. With V trimmed by 7 bases and J by 2 bases, 7 bases remained unmatched. From germline, CDR1 is SGDLS and CDR2 YYNGEE. CDR3 sequence (DNA): TGTGCCAGCTCCGGGGGGACAGGGCCTGGAAACACCATATATTTT. Translated, it gives CASSGGTGPGNTIYF. Full variable domain (remainder filled in from reference TRBV9 and TRBJ1-3): DSGVTQTPKHLITATGQRVTLRCSPRSGDLSVYWYQQSLDQGLQFLIQYYNGEERAKGNILERFSAQQFPDLHSELNLSSLELGDSALYFCASSGGTGPGNTIYFGEGSWLTVV.

The chain combines TRBV7-2 with TRBJ2-1, with D uncertain. Trimming took 1 base from V and 7 from J, leaving 14 bases between them. This CDR3 spans 15 amino acids. Germline V gene data show CDR1 as SGHTA and CDR2 as FQGNSA. CDR3 residues: CASSLVGLLTNEQFF. DNA for the CDR3: TGTGCCAGCAGCTTAGTAGGCTTATTGACTAATGAGCAGTTCTTC.

The chain employs TRBV4-1 and TRBJ2-1; D remains ambiguous. CDR3 size: 14 residues. From germline, CDR1 is MGHRA and CDR2 YSYEKL. Trimming shortened V by 4 bases and J by 4 bases, and 11 bases separated the two germline ends. CDR3 DNA: TGCGCCAGCAGCCGGAGCCTACAATACAATGAGCAGTTCTTC. It encodes CASSRSLQYNEQFF.

The chain carries TRBV12-5 and TRBJ2-7; tentatively, D is TRBD1 (5 bases). The germline V gene has CDR1 LGHNT and CDR2 FRNRAP. CDR3 size: 15 residues. V lost 3 bases to trimming and J lost 2 bases, with 14 bases between them. CDR3 region: CASGLPTGFTYEQYF. DNA of the CDR3: TGTGCTAGTGGTTTACCCACAGGATTCACCTACGAGCAGTACTTC.

The chain combines TRBV6-5 with TRBJ2-1; D is unclear. The CDR3 totals 16 residues. CDR1 and CDR2 from the germline V gene are MNHEY and SVGAGI. V lost 2 bases and J 7 bases, leaving 18 bases between the germline ends. DNA for the CDR3: TGTGCCAGCAGTTACCACCGTGCGAGACCAACGAATGAGCAGTTCTTC. As protein: CASSYHRARPTNEQFF.

The chain couples TRBV12-3 or TRBV12-4 to TRBJ1-2; D remains unclear. V was clipped by 6 bases and J by 5 bases, with 13 bases between them. The CDR3 contains 13 residues. The DNA for the CDR3 is TGTGCCAGCAGCCTCCTTTTTAGTTATGGCTACACCTTC. Its protein is CASSLLFSYGYTF.

The gene calls are TRBV6-2 or TRBV6-3 and TRBJ2-6; 7 bases agree with TRBD1. The CDR3 runs to 13 residues. V lost 10 bases and J lost 8; bases outside the gene matches: 8. CDR1 and CDR2 from the germline V gene are MNHEY and SVGEGT. CDR3 sequence (DNA): TGTGCCAACAAAATGACAGGGACCAACGTCCTGACTTTC. It yields the protein CANKMTGTNVLTF.

This chain links TRBV2 with TRBJ1-6; the D gene is possibly TRBD1 (6 bases). V was clipped by 8 bases and J by 8 bases, with 19 bases between them. CDR3 length: 15 residues. Germline values: CDR1 SNHLY, CDR2 FYNNEI. The DNA of the CDR3 is TGTGCCAGCGACCGGGACACCAATCGAGATTCACCCCTCCACTTT. Translating it yields CASDRDTNRDSPLHF.

The rearrangement uses TRBV6-5 and TRBJ1-1; maybe TRBD1 (5 bases). The germline gives CDR1 MNHEY, CDR2 SVGAGI. This CDR3 comprises 13 residues. V lost 6 bases, J lost 3 bases, and 11 bases lay in between. In DNA, the CDR3 is TGTGCCAGCAGAACCGGACACCACACTGAAGCTTTCTTT. Protein product: CASRTGHHTEAFF.

The rearrangement links TRBV20-1 to TRBJ1-2, with D uncertain. Germline V gives CDR1 DFQATT, CDR2 SNEGSKA (reference sequence). The CDR3 has 14 amino acids. Trimming removed 0 bases from V and 4 bases from J, with 12 bases in between. The CDR3 DNA sequence: TGCAGTGCTAGAGATTCTGCATTTCTCTATGGCTACACCTTC. It translates to CSARDSAFLYGYTF.

The CDR3 nucleotides read TGTGCCAGCAGCGAGACTAGCGGACTTGAAGTCAATGAGCAGTTCTTC. Protein product: CASSETSGLEVNEQFF. The V gene is TRBV7-8, the J gene TRBJ2-1; 9 bases match TRBD2. Trimming took 5 bases from V and 6 from J; bases not matched to a gene: 11. Per the germline V gene, CDR1 is SGHVS and CDR2 is FQNEAQ. The CDR3 totals 16 residues.

The chain links TRBV27 to TRBJ2-1; maybe TRBD1 (5 bases). Germline assignment: CDR1 MNHEY and CDR2 SMNVEV (reference sequence). V shed 3 bases and J shed 10 bases, with 13 bases lying between them. CDR3 size: 13 residues. Here the CDR3 reads CASSFTGAYEQFF. For the CDR3, the DNA is TGTGCCAGCAGTTTCACAGGCGCCTACGAGCAGTTCTTC.

This clonotype was counted a few times. CDR3 residues: CASSLWSGAPNEQFF. DNA of the CDR3: TGTGCCAGCAGTTTGTGGTCAGGGGCTCCCAATGAGCAGTTCTTC. V is TRBV12-3 or TRBV12-4 and J is TRBJ2-1; D may be TRBD1 (6 bases). This CDR3 has 15 residues. Trimming took 3 bases from V and 6 from J, leaving 15 bases between them.

The chain employs TRBV10-3 and TRBJ2-3, with TRBD1 identical over 7 bases. This CDR3 region has 17 residues. The germline V gene encodes CDR1 ENHRY and CDR2 SYGVKD. Losses at the gene ends were 2 bases for V and 0 bases for J; bases not matched to a gene: 8. The CDR3 region is CAISETRQGTSTDTQYF. The CDR3 coding sequence is TGTGCCATCAGTGAGACCCGACAGGGTACTAGCACAGATACGCAGTATTTT.

The V and J genes are TRBV27 and TRBJ2-4; D is uncertain. Trimming removed 3 bases at V and 13 bases at J, with 22 bases between. The CDR3 sequence is 15 residues long. Per germline, CDR1 MNHEY and CDR2 SMNVEV (reference sequence). The CDR3 protein is CASSFVGLAGNEQYF. CDR3 DNA: TGTGCCAGCAGTTTTGTCGGGTTGGCCGGCAATGAGCAGTACTTC.

Details on this clonotype: An end of the junction differs from the germline gene, which may be a read error. The chain is built from TRBV7-3 and TRBJ1-5; D gene uncertain. Germline V gene data show CDR1 as SGHTA and CDR2 as FQGTGA. The CDR3 totals 13 residues. The CDR3 DNA follows: TGTGCCAACAGCTTAAATGGCAATCAGCCCCAGCATTTT. Protein product: CANSLNGNQPQHF.

This clonotype has only one observation. The chain carries TRBV20-1 and TRBJ1-2, with 7 bases identical to TRBD1. The CDR3 loop spans 13 amino acids. Per germline, CDR1 DFQATT and CDR2 SNEGSKA (reference sequence). Trimming at V came to 6 bases and at J to 6 bases, leaving 10 bases not matched to a gene. The CDR3 DNA sequence: TGCAGTGCGAACAGGGGTAGTATGGATGGCTACACCTTC. Its translation: CSANRGSMDGYTF.

The genes are TRBV6-5 and TRBJ2-3, with 11 bases lining up with TRBD2. CDR1 and CDR2 from the germline V gene are MNHEY and SVGAGI. Trimming removed 6 bases from V and 2 bases from J; junction bases left unmatched: 7. CDR3 length: 16 residues. The CDR3 here is CASSRRLAGFTDTQYF. In nucleotides, the CDR3 is TGTGCCAGCAGCCGCCGACTAGCGGGATTCACAGATACGCAGTATTTT.